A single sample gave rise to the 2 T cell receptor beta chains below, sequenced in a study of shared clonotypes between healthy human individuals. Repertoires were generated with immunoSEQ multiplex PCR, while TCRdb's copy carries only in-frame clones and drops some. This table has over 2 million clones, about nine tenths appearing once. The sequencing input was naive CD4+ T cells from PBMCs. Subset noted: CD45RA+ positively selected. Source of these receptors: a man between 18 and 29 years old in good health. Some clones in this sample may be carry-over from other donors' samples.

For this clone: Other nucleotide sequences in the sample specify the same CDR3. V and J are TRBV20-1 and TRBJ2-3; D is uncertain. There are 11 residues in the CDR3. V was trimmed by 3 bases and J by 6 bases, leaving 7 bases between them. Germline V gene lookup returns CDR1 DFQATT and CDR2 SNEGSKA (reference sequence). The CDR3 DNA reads TGCAGTGCTAGTTTTGGTGATACGCAGTATTTT. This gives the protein CSASFGDTQYF.

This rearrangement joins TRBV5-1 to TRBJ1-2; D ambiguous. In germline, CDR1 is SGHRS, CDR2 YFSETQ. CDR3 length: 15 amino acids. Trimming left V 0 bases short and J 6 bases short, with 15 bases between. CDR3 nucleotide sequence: TGCGCCAGCAGCTTGGTTGTGGGTATGGGTGATGGCTACACCTTC. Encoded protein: CASSLVVGMGDGYTF.